Here is one TCR beta chain with its context. There is no known antigen for this receptor. Per-nucleotide qualities are absent, and no much larger clonotype sits a single base away. Donors formed part of the validation cohort, which comprised over a hundred subjects and was distinct from the first cohort of under 800 subjects. These data are taken from a study of cytomegalovirus exposure and HLA in healthy donors (dated by TCRdb to between 2016 and 2019). About the full investigation: According to a later analysis, the roughly 120 validation repertoires were produced on the same platform as the 700 or so repertoires of the first cohort. The study was designed to test whether signatures of past pathogen exposure could be identified by cataloging public T cell receptors. Along with the 666-subject first cohort, a separate validation cohort of about 110 different subjects was used. High-throughput TCR immunosequencing, statistical association of individual TCRs with disease status, and machine learning were combined to predict cytomegalovirus infection status. Points the paper makes about the study in general: In both the original and validation cohorts, the classifier was reported to diagnose cytomegalovirus status with high specificity and sensitivity. A few of the identified cytomegalovirus-associated TCR beta chains were confirmed in vitro to be specific for cytomegalovirus antigens. In a later analysis, TCRs clustered in the first cohort were found to also tend to co-occur in the roughly 130 validation repertoires, with roughly 93% of cluster scores above 0. Across donors, most TCR sequences were observed very rarely, whereas some public TCRs were present in many individuals. The study gave a list of some 150 TCR beta chains associated with cytomegalovirus. According to the authors, the approach could potentially be generalized to other disease states and immunological phenotypes. The validation cohort had no HLA typing available for a later analysis, so co-occurrence within that cohort was assessed over all 120 or so repertoires.

The library was generated by the immunoSEQ multiplex PCR assay. The authors processed their data as follows. A statistical classification framework was built to diagnose cytomegalovirus status from the catalog of TCR beta chain sequences. In its TCRdb copy, this immuneACCESS table keeps in-frame sequences only and misses some clones. Where compared with another copy, unresolved V genes explain less than half of these, and the others have no known cause. The D gene and trimming were derived from the DNA, and the V and J assignments and clone size from that table. The sample table holds fewer than 200,000 clones, of which about 90% were seen once. Around 3% of the sample rests with the top ten. This TCR came from a woman in her late teens or twenties in good health and CMV-seropositive. The specimen was PBMCs.

The nucleotide sequence is given as TGTGCCAGCAGCTCATCAACAGGGAGTGAAGCTTTCTTT. This encodes CASSSSTGSEAFF. The receptor chain draws on TRBV7-7 and TRBJ1-1; 6 matching bases give a weak D call of TRBD1. Taken from the germline V gene (reference sequence), the CDR1 and CDR2 loops are SSHAT and FNYEAQ. There are 13 amino acids in the CDR3, from cysteine to phenylalanine inclusive. Kept here is only the CDR3 DNA, which spans 39 bases and is read in frame from base 1. V loses 4 bases of germline sequence and J loses 7 bases, and the interval between the two ends is 13 bases.